Sequencing of this T cell receptor beta chain was carried out in a study of blood T cells in healthy people across ages. Study results and caveats: Conclusively comparing naive with antigen-experienced cells was impossible with unsorted PBMCs. Greater diversity and more naive CD4+ cells were seen in long-lived donors than in aged donors. Roughly linear declines in TCR beta diversity per million T cells occurred with age. With naive T cell percentage, TCR beta diversity showed a strong correlation.

This clonotype was detected only a few times. As yet, its antigen is unknown. A J-beta primer mix and a sample-barcoded 5' primer were used in a second PCR of about 7 to 12 cycles. TCRdb recomputed calls from the 5' RACE reads with MiXCR, one row per CDR3 protein. This sample carries about 680,000 distinct CDR3 sequences, around half of them seen once, and the ten largest clones take roughly a third. The CDR3 contains 14 residues. Germline loops: CDR1 MNHNY, CDR2 SVGAGI (reference sequence). J gave up 0 bases and V 9 bases, and 8 bases lay outside the gene matches. Sequenced sample: blood. The V and J genes are TRBV6-6 and TRBJ2-7, with TRBD2 matching 7 bases. The receptor was isolated from a woman aged 55-70 years in good health. In DNA, the CDR3 is TGTGCCAGTGGAGAGCGGGATGGCTCCTACGAGCAGTACTTC. Translated, it gives CASGERDGSYEQYF.